The clone carrying this T cell receptor beta chain was found a few times. Its antigen is as yet unknown. The data were obtained in a study of post-analysis software for immune sequencing data. In the study overall: Courses of disease covered relapsing-remitting, secondary progressive and progressive-relapsing multiple sclerosis. Study observations and caveats: Significantly lower normalized Chao1 diversity was seen in multiple sclerosis patients than in controls. Roughly 5 TRBV segments, TRBV5-6, TRBV5-1 and TRBV20-1 among them, were found more frequent in patients than controls.

CDR1 is DFQATT, CDR2 SNEGSKA, per germline (reference sequence). V gave up 5 bases and J gave up 2 bases, with 18 bases separating them. The length of the CDR3 is 15 residues. Unique molecular identifiers were built into the TCR beta cDNA libraries. TCRdb recomputed calls from the PCR reads with MiXCR, one row per CDR3 protein. The repertoire holds approximately 360,000 distinct CDR3 sequences, around a third seen once, with around an eighth in the top ten. This clonotype was obtained from a girl under 18 with multiple sclerosis. The sequencing input was blood. This rearrangement joins TRBV20-1 to TRBJ2-5, with D possibly TRBD1 on 5 matching bases. CDR3 DNA: TGCAGTGCTGGCTCCTTGACAGCCAGACAAGAGACCCAGTACTTC. This codes for CSAGSLTARQETQYF.